This T cell receptor beta chain originates from a study of cytomegalovirus exposure and HLA in healthy donors. Notes on the study in general: TCR beta V- and J-gene trimming, according to a later analysis, was linked to a missense DCLRE1C variant. Across donors, sequencing depth was assumed by presence/absence analyses to be roughly uniform. CMV antigen specificity was confirmed in vitro for a few CMV-associated chains. It was 160 or so TCR beta chains that were listed as cytomegalovirus-associated.

From germline, CDR1 is SGHDT and CDR2 YYEEEE. Trimming cost V 4 bases and J 1 base, with 8 bases left between them. This CDR3 is built from 13 residues. About this clone: Its antigen is not known.

PCR employed 60 Vbeta and 13 Jbeta primers. Only in-frame clones appear in the TCRdb table, and some are missing; sequencing was by immunoSEQ multiplex PCR. The data contain tens of thousands of clones, approximately 83% of them singletons. Material: PBMCs. The chain combines TRBV5-6 with TRBJ2-5; D is possibly TRBD1 (5 bases). This clonotype originated in a man aged 50 to 60 in good health and CMV-seronegative. Here the CDR3 reads CASSRDSQETQYF. DNA for the CDR3: TGTGCCAGCAGCCGCGACAGCCAAGAGACCCAGTACTTC.